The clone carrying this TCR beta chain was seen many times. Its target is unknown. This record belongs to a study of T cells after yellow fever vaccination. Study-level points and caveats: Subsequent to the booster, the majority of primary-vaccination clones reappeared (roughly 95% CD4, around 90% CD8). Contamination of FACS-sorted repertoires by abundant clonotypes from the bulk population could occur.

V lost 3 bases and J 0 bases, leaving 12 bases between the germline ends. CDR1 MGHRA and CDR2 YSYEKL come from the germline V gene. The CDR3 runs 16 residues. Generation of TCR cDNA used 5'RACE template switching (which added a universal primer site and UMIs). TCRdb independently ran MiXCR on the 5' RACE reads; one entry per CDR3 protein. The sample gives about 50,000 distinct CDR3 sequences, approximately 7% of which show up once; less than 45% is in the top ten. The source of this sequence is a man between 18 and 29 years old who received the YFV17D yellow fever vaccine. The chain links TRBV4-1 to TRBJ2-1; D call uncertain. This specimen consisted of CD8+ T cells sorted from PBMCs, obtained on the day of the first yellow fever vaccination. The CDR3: CASSQGILSSYNEQFF. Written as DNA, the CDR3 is TGCGCCAGCAGCCAGGGAATATTGAGCTCCTACAATGAGCAGTTCTTC.